Listed below are T cell receptor beta chains from one sample, sequenced in a study of memory CD4+ T cells and cytomegalovirus serostatus. Measured with immunoSEQ multiplex PCR; TCRdb has only the in-frame clones, and not every one. The sample consists of about 75,000 clones, around 80% of them appearing once. Sequenced sample: memory CD4+ T cells from blood. These receptors originate from an adult in good health and CMV-seropositive. Both conserved end residues are part of each CDR3. A D gene is named only where the DNA matches it firmly. Size values are once, few and many counts, or a class for expanded clones, and some rows have none.

CDR3aa: CAIRSGQPEETQYF; CDR3nt: TGTGCCATCCGGTCGGGACAGCCCGAAGAGACCCAGTACTTC; d_gene: TRBD1; j_gene: TRBJ2-5; abundance: NA; v_gene: TRBV10-3
CDR3aa: CASSDFNTGNTEAFF; CDR3nt: TGTGCCAGCAGCGATTTTAACACAGGAAACACTGAAGCTTTCTTT; d_gene: NA; j_gene: TRBJ1-1; abundance: NA; v_gene: TRBV28
CDR3aa: CASRDPGSNIQYF; CDR3nt: TGTGCCAGCAGAGACCCGGGATCGAACATTCAGTACTTC; d_gene: NA; j_gene: TRBJ2-4; abundance: NA; v_gene: TRBV28
CDR3aa: CASSSGRGLSGYTF; CDR3nt: TGCGCCAGCAGCTCGGGGAGGGGACTCTCTGGCTACACCTTC; d_gene: NA; j_gene: TRBJ1-2; abundance: NA; v_gene: TRBV5-1
CDR3aa: CASSKSPLVSGANVLTF; CDR3nt: TGTGCCAGCAGCAAAAGCCCACTAGTCTCTGGGGCCAACGTCCTGACTTTC; d_gene: NA; j_gene: TRBJ2-6; abundance: NA; v_gene: TRBV7-9
CDR3aa: CASSEMTSGRVQYF; CDR3nt: TGTGCCAGCAGTGAAATGACTAGCGGGCGAGTTCAGTACTTC; d_gene: TRBD2; j_gene: TRBJ2-4; abundance: NA; v_gene: TRBV2
CDR3aa: CAISDGITEAFF; CDR3nt: TGTGCCATCAGTGACGGGATCACTGAAGCTTTCTTT; d_gene: NA; j_gene: TRBJ1-1; abundance: few; v_gene: TRBV10-3
CDR3aa: CASSLVGNTEAFF; CDR3nt: TGTGCCAGCAGCTTAGTCGGCAACACTGAAGCTTTCTTT; d_gene: NA; j_gene: TRBJ1-1; abundance: NA; v_gene: TRBV7-8
CDR3aa: CASSEFMVGSNQPQHF; CDR3nt: TGCGCCAGCAGTGAGTTTATGGTGGGGAGCAATCAGCCCCAGCATTTT; d_gene: NA; j_gene: TRBJ1-5; abundance: NA; v_gene: TRBV10-2
CDR3aa: CASSLAAGSYEQYF; CDR3nt: TGTGCCAGCAGCTTAGCTGCGGGATCCTACGAGCAGTACTTC; d_gene: NA; j_gene: TRBJ2-7; abundance: few; v_gene: TRBV11-1
CDR3aa: CASSLRAGNGYTF; CDR3nt: TGTGCCAGCAGTTTAAGGGCAGGGAATGGCTACACCTTC; d_gene: NA; j_gene: TRBJ1-2; abundance: NA; v_gene: TRBV28
CDR3aa: CASSLGGGNYGYTF; CDR3nt: TGTGCCAGCAGTTTGGGAGGGGGCAACTATGGCTACACCTTC; d_gene: TRBD1; j_gene: TRBJ1-2; abundance: once; v_gene: TRBV6-6
CDR3aa: CASRSRRDQPQHF; CDR3nt: TGTGCCAGCAGGTCCCGACGGGATCAGCCCCAGCATTTT; d_gene: NA; j_gene: TRBJ1-5; abundance: NA; v_gene: TRBV28
CDR3aa: CASSLQGVNQPQHF; CDR3nt: TGCGCCAGCAGCCTACAGGGGGTCAATCAGCCCCAGCATTTT; d_gene: TRBD1; j_gene: TRBJ1-5; abundance: NA; v_gene: TRBV5-1
CDR3aa: CAKPQNQPQHF; CDR3nt: TGTGCCAAGCCCCAGAATCAGCCCCAGCATTTT; d_gene: NA; j_gene: TRBJ1-5; abundance: few; v_gene: TRBV19
CDR3aa: CASSLYNNQPQHF; CDR3nt: TGTGCCAGCAGCTTATACAATAATCAGCCCCAGCATTTT; d_gene: NA; j_gene: TRBJ1-5; abundance: NA; v_gene: TRBV7-2
CDR3aa: CASSSYWGGTSSYEQYF; CDR3nt: TGTGCCAGCAGCAGCTATTGGGGGGGGACAAGCTCCTACGAGCAGTACTTC; d_gene: NA; j_gene: TRBJ2-7; abundance: NA; v_gene: TRBV11-2
CDR3aa: CASSLGEGGEKLFF; CDR3nt: TGCGCCAGCAGCTTGGGCGAGGGTGGAGAAAAACTGTTTTTT; d_gene: NA; j_gene: TRBJ1-4; abundance: NA; v_gene: TRBV5-1